This TCR beta chain derives from a study of T cells in Graves' hyperthyroidism and ophthalmopathy. This clonotype occurred many times. Germline lookup yields CDR1 MNHNY and CDR2 SVGAGI (reference sequence). V lost 2 bases and J lost 7; bases outside the gene matches: 6. The CDR3 extends over 14 amino acids. Authors of the study amplified TCR beta CDR3 regions from RNA transcripts. Carried out on the TCR CDR3, a first-round RT-PCR used the HTBI primer set. MiXCR was run by TCRdb on the multiplex PCR reads, yielding one entry per CDR3 protein. This table holds fewer than 650,000 distinct CDR3 sequences, approximately 14% found once.

This TCR was recovered from a woman younger than 30 with Graves' ophthalmopathy. Sequenced material: blood. This chain connects TRBV6-6 to TRBJ2-7; 9 bases map to TRBD2. CDR3 sequence reads: CASSYAIAGAEQYF. In DNA, the CDR3 is TGTGCCAGCAGTTACGCCATAGCGGGAGCTGAGCAGTACTTC.